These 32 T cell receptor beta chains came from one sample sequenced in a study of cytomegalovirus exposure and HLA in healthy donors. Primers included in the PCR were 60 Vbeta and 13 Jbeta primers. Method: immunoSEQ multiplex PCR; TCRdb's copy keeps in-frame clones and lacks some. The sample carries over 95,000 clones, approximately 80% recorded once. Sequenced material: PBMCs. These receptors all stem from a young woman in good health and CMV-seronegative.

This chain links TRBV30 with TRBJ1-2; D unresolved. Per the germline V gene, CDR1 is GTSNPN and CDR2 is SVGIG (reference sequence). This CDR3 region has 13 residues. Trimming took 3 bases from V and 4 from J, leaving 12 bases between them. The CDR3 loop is CAWRVNSPYGYTF. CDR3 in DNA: TGTGCCTGGAGAGTGAACAGCCCCTATGGCTACACCTTC.

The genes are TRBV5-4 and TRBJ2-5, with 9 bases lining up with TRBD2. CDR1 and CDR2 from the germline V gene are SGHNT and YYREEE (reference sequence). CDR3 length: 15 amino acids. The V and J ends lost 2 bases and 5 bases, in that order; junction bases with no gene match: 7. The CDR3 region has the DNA TGTGCCAGCAGCTTCGGCGGGGGGGCCGGGGAGACCCAGTACTTC. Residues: CASSFGGGAGETQYF.

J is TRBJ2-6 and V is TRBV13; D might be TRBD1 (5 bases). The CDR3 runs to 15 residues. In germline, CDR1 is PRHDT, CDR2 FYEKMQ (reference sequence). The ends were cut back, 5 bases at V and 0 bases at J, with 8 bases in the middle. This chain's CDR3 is CASSHDSSGANVLTF. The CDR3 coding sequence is TGTGCCAGCAGCCACGACAGCTCTGGGGCCAACGTCCTGACTTTC. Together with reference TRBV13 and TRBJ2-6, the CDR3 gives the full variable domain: AAGVIQSPRHLIKEKRETATLKCYPIPRHDTVYWYQQGPGQDPQFLISFYEKMQSDKGSIPDRFSAQQFSDYHSELNMSSLELGDSALYFCASSHDSSGANVLTFGAGSRLTVL.

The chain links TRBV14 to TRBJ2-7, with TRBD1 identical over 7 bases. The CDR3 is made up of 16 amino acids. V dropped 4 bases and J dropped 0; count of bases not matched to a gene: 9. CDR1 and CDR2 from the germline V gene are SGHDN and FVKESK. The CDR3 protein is CASSPLGQESSYEQYV. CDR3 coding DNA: TGTGCCAGCAGCCCGTTAGGACAGGAGAGCTCCTACGAGCAGTACGTC.

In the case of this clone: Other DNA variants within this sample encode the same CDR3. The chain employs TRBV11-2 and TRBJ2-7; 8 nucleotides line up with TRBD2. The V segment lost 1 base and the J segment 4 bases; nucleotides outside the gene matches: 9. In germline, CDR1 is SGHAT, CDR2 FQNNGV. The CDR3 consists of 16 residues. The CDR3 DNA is TGTGCCAGCAGCTTAGGGGGAGCGGGAGAAGGGTACGAGCAGTACTTC. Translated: CASSLGGAGEGYEQYF.

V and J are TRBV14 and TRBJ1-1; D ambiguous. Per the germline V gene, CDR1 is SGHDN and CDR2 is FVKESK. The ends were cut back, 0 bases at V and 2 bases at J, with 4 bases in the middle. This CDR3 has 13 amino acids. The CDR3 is CASSQETNTEAFF. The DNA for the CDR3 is TGTGCCAGCAGCCAAGAGACTAACACTGAAGCTTTCTTT.

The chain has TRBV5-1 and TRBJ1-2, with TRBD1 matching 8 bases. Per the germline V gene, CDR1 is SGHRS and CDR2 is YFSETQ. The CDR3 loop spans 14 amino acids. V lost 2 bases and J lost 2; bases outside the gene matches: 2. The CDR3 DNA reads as TGCGCCAGCAGCTTAAACAGGGGGAACTATGGCTACACCTTC. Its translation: CASSLNRGNYGYTF.

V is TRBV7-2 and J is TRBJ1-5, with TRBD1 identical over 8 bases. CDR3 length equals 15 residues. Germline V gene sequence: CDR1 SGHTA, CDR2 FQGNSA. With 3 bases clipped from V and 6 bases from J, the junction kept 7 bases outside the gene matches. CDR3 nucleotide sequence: TGTGCCAGCAGCTTCGGACAGGGTCAGGGTCAGCCCCAGCATTTT. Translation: CASSFGQGQGQPQHF.

This CDR3 is CASIKDQGANTQYF. The CDR3 DNA is TGTGCCAGCATAAAAGACCAGGGGGCGAATACGCAGTATTTT. The gene calls are TRBV7-2 and TRBJ2-3; 8 bases are a match to TRBD1. The V segment lost 7 bases and the J segment 7 bases; nucleotides outside the gene matches: 10. Germline V lookup: CDR1 SGHTA, CDR2 FQGNSA. The CDR3 spans 14 residues.

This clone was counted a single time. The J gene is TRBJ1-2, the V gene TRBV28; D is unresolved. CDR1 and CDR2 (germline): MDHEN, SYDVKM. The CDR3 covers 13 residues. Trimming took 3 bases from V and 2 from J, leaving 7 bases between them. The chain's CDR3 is CASSFAENYGYTF. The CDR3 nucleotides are TGTGCCAGCAGTTTCGCGGAGAACTATGGCTACACCTTC.

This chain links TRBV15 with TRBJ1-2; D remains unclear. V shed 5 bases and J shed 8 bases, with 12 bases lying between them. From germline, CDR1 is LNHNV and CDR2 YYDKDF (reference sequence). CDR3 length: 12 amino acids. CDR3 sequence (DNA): TGTGCCACCAGCCTAGGAGTACGAGGCTACACCTTC. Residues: CATSLGVRGYTF.

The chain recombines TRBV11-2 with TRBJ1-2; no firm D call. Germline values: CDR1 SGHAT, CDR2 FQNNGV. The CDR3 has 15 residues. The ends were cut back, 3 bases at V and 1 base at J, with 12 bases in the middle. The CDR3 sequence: CASSFFGGGNYGYTF. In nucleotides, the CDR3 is TGTGCCAGCAGCTTTTTTGGTGGAGGTAACTATGGCTACACCTTC. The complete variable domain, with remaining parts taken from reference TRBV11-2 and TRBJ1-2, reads EAGVAQSPRYKIIEKRQSVAFWCNPISGHATLYWYQQILGQGPKLLIQFQNNGVVDDSQLPKDRFSAERLKGVDSTLKIQPAKLEDSAVYLCASSFFGGGNYGYTFGSGTRLTVV.

The CDR3 DNA reads TGTGCCAGCAGGGGGGACAGAAACACTGAAGCTTTCTTT. Translation: CASRGDRNTEAFF. The V call is TRBV28, the J call TRBJ1-1; 7 bases align to TRBD1. CDR3 length equals 13 residues. Trimming at V came to 6 bases and at J to 2 bases, leaving 3 bases not matched to a gene. Germline V gene lookup returns CDR1 MDHEN and CDR2 SYDVKM. Full variable domain (remainder filled in from reference TRBV28 and TRBJ1-1): DVKVTQSSRYLVKRTGEKVFLECVQDMDHENMFWYRQDPGLGLRLIYFSYDVKMKEKGDIPEGYSVSREKKERFSLILESASTNQTSMYLCASRGDRNTEAFFGQGTRLTVV.

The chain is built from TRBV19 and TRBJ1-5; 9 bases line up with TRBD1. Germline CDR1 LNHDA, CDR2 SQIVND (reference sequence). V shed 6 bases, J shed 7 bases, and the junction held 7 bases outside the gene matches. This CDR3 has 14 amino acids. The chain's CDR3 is CASRTQGALQPQHF. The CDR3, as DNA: TGTGCCAGTAGGACACAGGGGGCGCTCCAGCCCCAGCATTTT.

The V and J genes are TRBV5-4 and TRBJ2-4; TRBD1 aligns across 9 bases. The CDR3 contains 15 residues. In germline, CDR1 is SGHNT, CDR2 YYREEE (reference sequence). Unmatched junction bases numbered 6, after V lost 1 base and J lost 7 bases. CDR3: CASSLRDRDMNIQYF. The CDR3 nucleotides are TGTGCCAGCAGCTTGCGGGACAGGGATATGAACATTCAGTACTTC.

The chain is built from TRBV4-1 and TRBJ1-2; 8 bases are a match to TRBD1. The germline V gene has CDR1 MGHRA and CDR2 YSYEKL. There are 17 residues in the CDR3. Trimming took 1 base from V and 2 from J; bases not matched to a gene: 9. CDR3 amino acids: CASSQVGGTGRNYGYTF. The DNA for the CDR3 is TGCGCCAGCAGCCAAGTGGGGGGGACAGGACGGAACTATGGCTACACCTTC.

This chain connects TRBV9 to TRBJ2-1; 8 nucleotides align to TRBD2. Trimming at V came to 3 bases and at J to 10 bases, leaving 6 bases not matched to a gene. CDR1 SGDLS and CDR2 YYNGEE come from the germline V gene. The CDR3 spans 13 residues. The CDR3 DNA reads TGTGCCAGCAGCGCGGGGGGGGTTAACGAGCAGTTCTTC. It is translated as CASSAGGVNEQFF.

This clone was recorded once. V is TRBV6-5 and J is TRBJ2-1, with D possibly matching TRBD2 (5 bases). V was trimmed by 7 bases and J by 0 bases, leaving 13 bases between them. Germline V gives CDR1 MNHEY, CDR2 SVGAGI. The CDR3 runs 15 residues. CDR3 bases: TGTGCCAGCATTCCTCTAGGGAGCTCCTACAATGAGCAGTTCTTC. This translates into CASIPLGSSYNEQFF.

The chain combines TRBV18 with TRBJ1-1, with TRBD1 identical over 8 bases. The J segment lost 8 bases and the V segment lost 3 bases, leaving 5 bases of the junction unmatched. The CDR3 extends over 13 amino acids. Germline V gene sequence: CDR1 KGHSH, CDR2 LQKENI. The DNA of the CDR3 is TGTGCCAGCTCACCTCGACAGGGGTGGGAAGCTTTCTTT. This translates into CASSPRQGWEAFF.

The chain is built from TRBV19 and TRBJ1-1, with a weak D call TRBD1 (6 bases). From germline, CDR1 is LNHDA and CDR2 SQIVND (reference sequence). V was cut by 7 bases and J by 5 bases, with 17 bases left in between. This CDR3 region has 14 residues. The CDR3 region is CASTTQGQTTEAFF. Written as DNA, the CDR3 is TGTGCCAGTACTACCCAGGGGCAAACGACTGAAGCTTTCTTT.

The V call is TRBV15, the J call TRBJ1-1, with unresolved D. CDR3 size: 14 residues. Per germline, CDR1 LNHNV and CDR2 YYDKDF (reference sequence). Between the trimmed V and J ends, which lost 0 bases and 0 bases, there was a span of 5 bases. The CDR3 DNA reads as TGTGCCACCAGCAGAGACCGGTTGAACACTGAAGCTTTCTTT. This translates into CATSRDRLNTEAFF.

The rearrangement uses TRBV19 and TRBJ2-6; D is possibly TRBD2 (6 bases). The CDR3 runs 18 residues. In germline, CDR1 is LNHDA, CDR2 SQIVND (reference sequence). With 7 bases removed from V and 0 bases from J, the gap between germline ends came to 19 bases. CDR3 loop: CASTLRGGSSSGANVLTF. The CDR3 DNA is TGTGCCAGTACTCTCCGTGGGGGGAGTAGCTCTGGGGCCAACGTCCTGACTTTC.

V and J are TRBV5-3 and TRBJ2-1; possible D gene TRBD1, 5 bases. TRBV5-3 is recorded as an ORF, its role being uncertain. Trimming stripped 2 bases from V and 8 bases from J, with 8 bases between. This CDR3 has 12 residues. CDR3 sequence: CARSLQADEQFF. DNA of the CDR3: TGTGCCAGAAGCTTACAGGCGGATGAGCAGTTCTTC.

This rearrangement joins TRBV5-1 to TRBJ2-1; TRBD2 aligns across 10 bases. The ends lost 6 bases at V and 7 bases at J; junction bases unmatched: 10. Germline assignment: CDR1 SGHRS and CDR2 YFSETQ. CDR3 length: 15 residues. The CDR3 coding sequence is TGCGCCAGCACCCTTATAGCGGGAGGTCTTAATGAGCAGTTCTTC. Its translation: CASTLIAGGLNEQFF.

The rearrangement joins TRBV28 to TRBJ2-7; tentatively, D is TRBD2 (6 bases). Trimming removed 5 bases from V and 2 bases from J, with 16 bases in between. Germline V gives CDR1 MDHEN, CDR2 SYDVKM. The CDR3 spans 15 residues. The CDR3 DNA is TGTGCCAGCAGTGGGTCGCGGGGTCCCCCCTACGAGCAGTACTTC. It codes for CASSGSRGPPYEQYF. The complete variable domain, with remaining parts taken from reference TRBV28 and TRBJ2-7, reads DVKVTQSSRYLVKRTGEKVFLECVQDMDHENMFWYRQDPGLGLRLIYFSYDVKMKEKGDIPEGYSVSREKKERFSLILESASTNQTSMYLCASSGSRGPPYEQYFGPGTRLTVT.

The CDR3 coding sequence is TGTGCCAGCAGCTGGGTTACACCGGGACAGGGGGGCAACGAGCAGTACTTC. Amino acid sequence: CASSWVTPGQGGNEQYF. The chain uses TRBV5-8 and TRBJ2-7; 11 bases are a match to TRBD1. The CDR3 contains 17 residues. Trimming at V came to 3 bases and at J to 5 bases, leaving 13 bases not matched to a gene. CDR1 SGHTS and CDR2 YDEGEE come from the germline V gene.

The CDR3 DNA sequence: TGCGCCAGCAGCTTGGCCTTGGACTTACAAGAGACCCAGTACTTC. Protein sequence: CASSLALDLQETQYF. The chain carries TRBV5-1 and TRBJ2-5; tentatively, D is TRBD2 (5 bases). V was shortened by 0 bases and J by 2 bases, with 11 bases between the two germline ends. The CDR3 has 15 residues. Per the germline V gene, CDR1 is SGHRS and CDR2 is YFSETQ.

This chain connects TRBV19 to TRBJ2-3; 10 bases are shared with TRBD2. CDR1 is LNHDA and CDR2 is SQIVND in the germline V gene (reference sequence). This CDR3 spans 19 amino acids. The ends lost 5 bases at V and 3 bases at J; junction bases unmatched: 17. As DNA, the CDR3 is TGTGCCAGTAGTGTCATAGCGGGGGGCCCGAGGAGGGGGACAGATACGCAGTATTTT. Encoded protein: CASSVIAGGPRRGTDTQYF.

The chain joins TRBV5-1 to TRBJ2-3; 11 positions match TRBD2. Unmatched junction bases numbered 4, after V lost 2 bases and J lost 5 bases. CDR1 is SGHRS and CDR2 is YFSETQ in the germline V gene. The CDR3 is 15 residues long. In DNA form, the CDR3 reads TGCGCCAGCAGCTTTAGCGGGAGGGCCGGAGATACGCAGTATTTT. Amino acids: CASSFSGRAGDTQYF.

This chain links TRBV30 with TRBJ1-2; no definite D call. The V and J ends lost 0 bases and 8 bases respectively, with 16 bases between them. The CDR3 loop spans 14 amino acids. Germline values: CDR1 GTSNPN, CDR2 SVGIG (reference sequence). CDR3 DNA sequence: TGTGCCTGGAGTGTAGGAGCGGCCGGGAGGGGCTACACCTTC. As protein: CAWSVGAAGRGYTF.

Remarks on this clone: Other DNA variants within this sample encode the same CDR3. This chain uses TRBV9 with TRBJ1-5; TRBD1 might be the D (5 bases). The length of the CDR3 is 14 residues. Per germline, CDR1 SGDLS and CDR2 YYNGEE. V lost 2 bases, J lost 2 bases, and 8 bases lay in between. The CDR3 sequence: CASSVGGGNQPQHF. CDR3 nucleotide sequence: TGTGCCAGCAGCGTCGGGGGGGGCAATCAGCCCCAGCATTTT.

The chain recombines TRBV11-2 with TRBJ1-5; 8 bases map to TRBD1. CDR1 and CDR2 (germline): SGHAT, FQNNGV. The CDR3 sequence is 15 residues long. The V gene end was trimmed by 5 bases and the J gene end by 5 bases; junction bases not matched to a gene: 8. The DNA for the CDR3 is TGTGCCAGCAGCCCGGACAGGGTTACTCATCAGCCCCAGCATTTT. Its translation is CASSPDRVTHQPQHF.